The present T cell receptor (beta chain) was sequenced within a study of human T cells and chemical hapten exposure. It was the library that attached unique molecular identifiers to individual cDNA molecules. Via MiXCR, TCRdb re-called the RACE reads, giving one row per CDR3 protein. This sample has 45,000 or so distinct CDR3 sequences, with about 4.5% found just once. This clonotype has at least ten counts. The antigen remains unidentified. Overall study findings and caveats: Sensitization with DPC brought no change to TCRs above 1 in 1000 in frequency.

From germline, CDR1 is KGHSH and CDR2 LQKENI. This CDR3 comprises 16 residues. V lost 0 bases, J lost 3 bases, and 15 bases lay in between. The sample's time point: healthy volunteer bleed at 2 weeks. Unfractionated whole blood was the source of the extracted total RNA. This receptor was taken from a human donor in good health. Some clones in this sample may be carry-over from other donors' samples. The J gene is TRBJ2-7, the V gene TRBV18, with TRBD2 as a possible D gene (5 bases). Sequencing was performed on whole blood. CDR3 region: CASSPPPGGALYEQYF. CDR3 bases: TGTGCCAGCTCACCACCGCCCGGAGGAGCACTCTACGAGCAGTACTTC.